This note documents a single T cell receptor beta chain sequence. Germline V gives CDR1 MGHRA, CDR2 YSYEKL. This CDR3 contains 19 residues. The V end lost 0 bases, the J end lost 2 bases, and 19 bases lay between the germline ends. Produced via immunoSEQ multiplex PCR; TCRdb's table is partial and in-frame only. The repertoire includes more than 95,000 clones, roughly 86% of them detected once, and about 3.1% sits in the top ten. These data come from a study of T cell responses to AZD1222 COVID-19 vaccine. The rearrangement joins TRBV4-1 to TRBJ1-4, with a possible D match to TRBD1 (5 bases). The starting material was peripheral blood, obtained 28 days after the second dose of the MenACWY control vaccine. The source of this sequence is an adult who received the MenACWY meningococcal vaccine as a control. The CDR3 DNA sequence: TGCGCCAGCAGCCAAGAGATTCCGCCGGGACCCCTGACTAATGAAAAACTGTTTTTT. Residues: CASSQEIPPGPLTNEKLFF.